This TCR beta chain was captured in a study of T cell responses to AZD1222 COVID-19 vaccine (dated by TCRdb to about 2021). Background on the whole study: TCR sequencing was performed for 230 to 250 trial participants, of whom roughly 200 were given two doses of AZD1222 and approximately 25 were given two doses of MenACWY control vaccine. Trial participants were enrolled by age into subgroups of 18-55, 56-69 and 70-plus years, and 148, 28 and 57 TCR-sequenced participants, respectively, were included in these subgroups. Beyond this particular receptor, the publication reports: Participants were mostly white British and included more females than males, and it was suggested by the authors that clonal diversity may have been underestimated. The 56-69-year group was small, and its depth increase did not reach significance, likely because of low power. CD4 TCRs associated with the vaccine covered the entire spike protein, and the dominant responses were in regions 160-218 and 743-854. Because no day 14 peak-response samples were available, repertoires were characterized only after the peak T cell response. Conclusions about previously exposed vaccinees are limited, since just 6 or 7 AZD1222 recipients were seropositive for SARS-CoV-2 at baseline. A significant rise in spike-specific TCR breadth and depth was observed after two AZD1222 doses relative to day 0 and relative to MenACWY recipients. Epitopes outside the regions mutated in the B.1.351 and B.1.1.7 variants were reportedly recognized by nearly half of the unique spike-specific TCRs.

On this clone itself: Its antigen remains undetermined. There are no base qualities to consult, and no much larger clone falls within one base.

In light of the paper, this sample's time point label describes: about 28 days (+/-7) after the second vaccine dose. AZD1222 recipients with second doses at about 4 weeks or about 12 weeks were pooled, because spike-specific TCR depth and breadth did not differ between schedules. The vaccinee samples were drawn from two UK trials, COV001 and COV002, one of which was a single-blind randomized controlled phase 2/3 trial testing AZD1222 (ChAdOx1 nCoV-19) in healthy adults. For TCRbeta chain sequencing, PBMC samples were collected from trial participants at day 0 and at day 28 after the second dose. The CDR3 regions of human TCRbeta chains were subjected to immunosequencing. Regarding the original processing steps: TCRs in the repertoires were matched against a reference library of SARS-CoV-2-specific TCRs that had been generated with the MIRA antigen-specificity platform. Breadth was defined as the fraction of unique TCRs that were SARS-CoV-2-associated, and depth was defined as the fraction of total T cells that were SARS-CoV-2-associated. Each spike-specific TCR was assigned to its reactive spike region and to a CD4 or CD8 class using the MIRA data. Log10-transformed breadth and depth values were compared by one-way ANOVA with Sidak's multiple comparisons tests. The immuneACCESS repertoire file appears here via TCRdb, limited to in-frame rearrangements. These files lack a portion of the clones; in checked studies, under half of the deficit traces to unresolved V genes, and the cause of the others is not known. The V and J calls and clone size are taken from that table; D and trimming were inferred from the DNA. In all, the sample holds 120,000 to 150,000 clones, and around 90% of those were seen once. The top ten clones comprise under 2% of the sample.

The sample was peripheral blood, taken 28 days after the second AZD1222 dose. The origin of this receptor is an adult who received the AZD1222 COVID-19 vaccine.

In nucleotides, the sequence is TGTGCCAGCAGCAGAAACGGGGGAGGCACAGATACGCAGTATTTT. It codes for CASSRNGGGTDTQYF. Recombination joined TRBV7-3 with TRBJ2-3, with TRBD2 tentatively as D gene (6 bases match). Reading the germline V gene gives CDR1 SGHTA and CDR2 FQGTGA. The CDR3 covers 15 residues, taking in both the cysteine and the phenylalanine. Here the CDR3 DNA is all that survives: 45 bases in frame from base 1. V is shortened by 5 bases, J by 1 base, and the region joining them spans 13 bases.